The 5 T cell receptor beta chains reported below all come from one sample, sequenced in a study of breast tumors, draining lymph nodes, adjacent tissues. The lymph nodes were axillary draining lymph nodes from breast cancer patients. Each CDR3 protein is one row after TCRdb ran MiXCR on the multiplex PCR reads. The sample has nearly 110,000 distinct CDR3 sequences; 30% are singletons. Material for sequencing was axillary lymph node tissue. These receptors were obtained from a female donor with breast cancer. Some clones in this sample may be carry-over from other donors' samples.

This chain's CDR3 is CATSTGVGNTIYF. CDR3 nucleotide sequence: TGTGCCACCAGTACAGGGGTCGGAAACACCATATATTTT. The genes are TRBV24-1 and TRBJ1-3; TRBD1 matches at 7 bases. Germline CDR1 KGHDR, CDR2 SFDVKD. This CDR3 has 13 residues. V gave up 6 bases and J gave up 4 bases; unmatched junction bases: 2.

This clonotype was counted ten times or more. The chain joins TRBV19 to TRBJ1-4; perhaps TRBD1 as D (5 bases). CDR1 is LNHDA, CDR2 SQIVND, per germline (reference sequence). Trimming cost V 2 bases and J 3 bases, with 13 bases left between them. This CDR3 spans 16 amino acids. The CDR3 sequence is CASSIRGERANEKLFF. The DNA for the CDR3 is TGTGCCAGTAGTATAAGGGGCGAACGGGCTAATGAAAAACTGTTTTTT.

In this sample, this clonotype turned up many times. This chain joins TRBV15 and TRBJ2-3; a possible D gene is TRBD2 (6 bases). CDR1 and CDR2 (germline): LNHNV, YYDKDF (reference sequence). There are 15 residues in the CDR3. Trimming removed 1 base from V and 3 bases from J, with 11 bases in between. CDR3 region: CATSRVAGRTDTQYF. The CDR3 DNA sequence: TGTGCCACCAGCAGAGTGGCAGGGAGGACAGATACGCAGTATTTT. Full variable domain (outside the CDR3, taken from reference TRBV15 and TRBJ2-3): DAMVIQNPRYQVTQFGKPVTLSCSQTLNHNVMYWYQQKSSQAPKLLFHYYDKDFNNEADTPDNFQSRRPNTSFCFLDIRSPGLGDTAMYLCATSRVAGRTDTQYFGPGTRLTVL.

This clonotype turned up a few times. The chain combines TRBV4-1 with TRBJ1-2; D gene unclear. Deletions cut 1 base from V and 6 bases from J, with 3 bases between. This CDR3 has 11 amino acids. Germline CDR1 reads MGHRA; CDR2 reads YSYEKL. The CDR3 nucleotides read TGCGCCAGCAGCCAAGGCCATGGCTACACCTTC. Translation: CASSQGHGYTF.

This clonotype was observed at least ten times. CDR3: CASSSQDNYGYTF. The CDR3 DNA is TGCGCCAGCAGCTCTCAGGATAACTATGGCTACACCTTC. This rearrangement joins TRBV5-1 to TRBJ1-2, with D hard to call. CDR1 and CDR2 from the germline V gene are SGHRS and YFSETQ. The CDR3 contains 13 residues. V lost 3 bases and J lost 1, with 7 bases in between.